Listed here are 4 T cell receptor beta chains from one sample, sequenced in a study of Graves' ophthalmopathy and Graves' hyperthyroidism. Investigators amplified TCR beta CDR3 regions from RNA transcripts. Second-round multiplex PCR came after a first-round RT-PCR that employed HTBI primers. A single record per CDR3 protein comes from TCRdb applying MiXCR to the multiplex PCR reads. The sample lists more than 150,000 distinct CDR3 sequences, under 40% occurring once. Sequencing input: peripheral blood. The receptors were gathered from a woman between 35 and 50 years old with Graves' ophthalmopathy.

The sample holds many counts of this clonotype. The chain uses TRBV28 and TRBJ1-5; TRBD1 matches at 7 bases. Germline values: CDR1 MDHEN, CDR2 SYDVKM. Trimming cost V 6 bases and J 4 bases; bases outside gene matches: 12. The CDR3 spans 16 residues. Here the CDR3 DNA reads TGTGCCAGCAGACAGGGGAGGGCAGCAAAAAATCAGCCCCAGCATTTT. Translated: CASRQGRAAKNQPQHF. Based on the CDR3 plus reference TRBV28 and TRBJ1-5, the full variable domain is DVKVTQSSRYLVKRTGEKVFLECVQDMDHENMFWYRQDPGLGLRLIYFSYDVKMKEKGDIPEGYSVSREKKERFSLILESASTNQTSMYLCASRQGRAAKNQPQHFGDGTRLSIL.

This clonotype was detected ten times or more. A read error may produce the germline difference seen at one junction end. J is TRBJ2-2 and V is TRBV11-3; D might be TRBD2 (6 bases). The CDR3 sequence is 15 residues long. Germline V gives CDR1 SGHNT, CDR2 YENEEA. The CDR3, as DNA: TGTGCCAGCAGTGTAAGGCCATTCGACACCGGGGGGCTGTTTTTT. It translates to CASSVRPFDTGGLFF.

This clonotype appeared many times. This chain uses TRBV5-6 with TRBJ2-7; D gene uncertain. CDR3 size: 13 residues. The germline gives CDR1 SGHDT, CDR2 YYEEEE. The V gene lost 0 bases and the J gene lost 5 bases, with 9 bases spanning the gap. CDR3 sequence (DNA): TGTGCCAGCAGCTTGGTCCAGGCGGACGAGCAGTACTTC. This codes for CASSLVQADEQYF. Variable domain in full (rest from reference TRBV5-6 and TRBJ2-7): DAGVTQSPTHLIKTRGQQVTLRCSPKSGHDTVSWYQQALGQGPQFIFQYYEEEERQRGNFPDRFSGHQFPNYSSELNVNALLLGDSALYLCASSLVQADEQYFGPGTRLTVT.

The chain is built from TRBV6-2 or TRBV6-3 and TRBJ2-7; D call uncertain. Germline-derived CDR1 and CDR2 are MNHEY and SVGEGT. This CDR3 contains 13 residues. The V and J ends lost 2 bases and 2 bases respectively, with 7 bases between them. CDR3 protein: CASSYDGAYEQYF. The CDR3 DNA reads TGTGCCAGCAGTTACGATGGGGCCTACGAGCAGTACTTC.